The clone carrying this T cell receptor beta chain showed up just a few times. The data are from a study of breast tumors, draining lymph nodes, adjacent tissues. TCRdb re-analysed the multiplex PCR reads in MiXCR, keeping a single row per CDR3 protein. This sample carries around 250,000 distinct CDR3 sequences, under 35% of them seen once, and the ten largest clones take roughly 3.5%. CDR3 length: 15 residues. Trimming took off 0 bases at V and 2 bases at J, with 11 bases between the two ends. Germline V gene lookup returns CDR1 WNHNN and CDR2 SYGVQD (reference sequence). The lymph nodes were axillary draining lymph nodes from breast cancer patients.

The sample consisted of axillary lymph node tissue. The V gene is TRBV10-1, the J gene TRBJ2-7; D may be TRBD2 (5 bases). The receptor was derived from a female donor with breast cancer. Some clones in this sample may be carry-over from other donors' samples. CDR3 bases: TGCGCCAGCAGTGAGTCGGGCCCGCGGGCCTACGAGCAGTACTTC. It is translated as CASSESGPRAYEQYF.